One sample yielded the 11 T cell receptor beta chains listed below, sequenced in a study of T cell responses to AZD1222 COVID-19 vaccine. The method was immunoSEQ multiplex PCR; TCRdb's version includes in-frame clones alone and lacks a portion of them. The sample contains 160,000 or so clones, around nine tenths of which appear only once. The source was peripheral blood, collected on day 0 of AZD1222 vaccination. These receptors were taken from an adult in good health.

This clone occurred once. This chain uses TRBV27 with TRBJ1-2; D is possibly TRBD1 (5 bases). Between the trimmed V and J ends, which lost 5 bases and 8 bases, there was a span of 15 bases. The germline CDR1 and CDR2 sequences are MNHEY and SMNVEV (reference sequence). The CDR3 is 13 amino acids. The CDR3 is CASSPGRAWGYTF. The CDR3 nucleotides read TGTGCCAGCAGTCCGGGACGGGCTTGGGGCTACACCTTC.

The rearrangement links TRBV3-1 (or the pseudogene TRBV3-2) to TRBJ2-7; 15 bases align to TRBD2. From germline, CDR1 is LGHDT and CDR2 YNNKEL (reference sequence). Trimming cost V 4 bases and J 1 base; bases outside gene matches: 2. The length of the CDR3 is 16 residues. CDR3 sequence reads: CASSRTSGRGSYEQYF. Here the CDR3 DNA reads TGTGCCAGCAGCCGGACTAGCGGGAGGGGGTCCTACGAGCAGTACTTC.

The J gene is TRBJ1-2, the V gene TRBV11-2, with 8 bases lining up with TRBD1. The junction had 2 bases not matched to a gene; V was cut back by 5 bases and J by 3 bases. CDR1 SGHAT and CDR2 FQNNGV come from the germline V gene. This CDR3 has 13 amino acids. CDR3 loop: CASSQGAHYGYTF. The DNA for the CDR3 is TGTGCCAGCAGCCAGGGGGCCCACTATGGCTACACCTTC. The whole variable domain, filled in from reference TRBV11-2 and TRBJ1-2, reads EAGVAQSPRYKIIEKRQSVAFWCNPISGHATLYWYQQILGQGPKLLIQFQNNGVVDDSQLPKDRFSAERLKGVDSTLKIQPAKLEDSAVYLCASSQGAHYGYTFGSGTRLTVV.

The CDR3 protein is CASGQDRVNTEAFF. The CDR3 DNA sequence: TGTGCTAGTGGTCAAGACAGGGTTAACACTGAAGCTTTCTTT. The chain joins TRBV12-5 to TRBJ1-1, with TRBD1 identical over 7 bases. Germline CDR1 LGHNT, CDR2 FRNRAP. With 5 bases clipped from V and 2 bases from J, the junction kept 5 bases outside the gene matches. The length of the CDR3 is 14 residues.

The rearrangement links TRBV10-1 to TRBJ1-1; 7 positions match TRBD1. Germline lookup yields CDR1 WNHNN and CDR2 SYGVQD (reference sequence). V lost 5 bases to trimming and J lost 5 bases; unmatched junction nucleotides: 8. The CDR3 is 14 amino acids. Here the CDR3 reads CASSIKGGRTEAFF. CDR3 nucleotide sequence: TGCGCCAGCAGTATCAAAGGGGGCCGGACTGAAGCTTTCTTT.

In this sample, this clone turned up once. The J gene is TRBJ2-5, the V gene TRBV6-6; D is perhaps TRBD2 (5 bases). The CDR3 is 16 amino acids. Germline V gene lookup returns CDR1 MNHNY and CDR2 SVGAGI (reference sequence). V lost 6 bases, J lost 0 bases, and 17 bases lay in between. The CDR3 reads CASSSTSSYYQETQYF. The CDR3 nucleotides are TGTGCCAGCAGCAGTACTAGTTCCTACTACCAAGAGACCCAGTACTTC.

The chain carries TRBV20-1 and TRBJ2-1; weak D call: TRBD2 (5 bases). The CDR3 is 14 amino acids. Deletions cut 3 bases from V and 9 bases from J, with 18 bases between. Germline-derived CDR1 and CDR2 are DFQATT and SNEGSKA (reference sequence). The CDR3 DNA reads TGCAGTGCTAGTGGTGGGAGTGGACGTGGTGAGCAGTTCTTC. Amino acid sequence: CSASGGSGRGEQFF.

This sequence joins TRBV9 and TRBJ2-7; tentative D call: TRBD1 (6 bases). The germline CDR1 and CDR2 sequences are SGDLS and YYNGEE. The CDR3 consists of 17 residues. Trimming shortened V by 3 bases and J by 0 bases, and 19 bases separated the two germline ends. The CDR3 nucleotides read TGTGCCAGCAGCGAGGAGGCCGGGACAAGGAGCTCCTACGAGCAGTACTTC. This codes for CASSEEAGTRSSYEQYF.

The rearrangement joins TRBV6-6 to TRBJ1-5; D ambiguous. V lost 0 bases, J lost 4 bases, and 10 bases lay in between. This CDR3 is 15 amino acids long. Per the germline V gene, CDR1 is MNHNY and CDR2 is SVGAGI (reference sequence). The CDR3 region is CASSYSRSENQPQHF. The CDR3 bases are TGTGCCAGCAGTTACTCCCGCTCCGAAAATCAGCCCCAGCATTTT.

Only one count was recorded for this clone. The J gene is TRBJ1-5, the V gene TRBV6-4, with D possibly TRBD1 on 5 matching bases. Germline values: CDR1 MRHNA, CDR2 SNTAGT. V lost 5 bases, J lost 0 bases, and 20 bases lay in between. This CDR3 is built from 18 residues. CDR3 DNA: TGTGCCAGCAGTCGGCCCCTCGACGGGACTTATAGCAATCAGCCCCAGCATTTT. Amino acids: CASSRPLDGTYSNQPQHF.

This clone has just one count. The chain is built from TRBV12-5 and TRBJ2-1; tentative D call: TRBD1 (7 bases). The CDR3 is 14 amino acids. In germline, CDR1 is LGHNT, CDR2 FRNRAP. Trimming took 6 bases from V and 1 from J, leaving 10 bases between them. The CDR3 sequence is CASGQGGSYNEQFF. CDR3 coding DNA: TGTGCTAGTGGCCAGGGGGGTTCCTACAATGAGCAGTTCTTC.